This entry lists 10 T cell receptor beta chains sequenced from one sample in a study of T cells in Graves' hyperthyroidism and ophthalmopathy. Template material for amplifying TCR beta CDR3 regions consisted of RNA transcripts. A first-round RT-PCR of the TCR CDR3 used the HTBI primer set. From the multiplex PCR reads, TCRdb called clonotypes with MiXCR, one entry per CDR3 protein. The repertoire holds about 130,000 distinct CDR3 sequences, with roughly a fifth as singletons. Sequencing was carried out using blood. The receptors derive from a woman aged 50 to 65 with Graves' hyperthyroidism that later progressed to Graves' ophthalmopathy.

The chain couples TRBV20-1 to TRBJ2-3, with D possibly TRBD2 on 5 matching bases. Trimming stripped 3 bases from V and 4 bases from J, with 5 bases between. The germline V gene has CDR1 DFQATT and CDR2 SNEGSKA (reference sequence). The CDR3 totals 11 residues. DNA of the CDR3: TGCAGTGCTAGCGGGGCAGATACGCAGTATTTT. Amino acids: CSASGADTQYF.

This chain links TRBV11-2 with TRBJ2-3; D is undetermined. Germline CDR1 SGHAT, CDR2 FQNNGV. V gave up 5 bases and J gave up 10 bases, with 16 bases separating them. CDR3 length: 13 residues. CDR3 nucleotide sequence: TGTGCCAGCAGCGTACAGAGCCCAGGTTCGCAGTATTTT. It codes for CASSVQSPGSQYF.

This clonotype has ten or more counts. This sequence joins TRBV7-2 and TRBJ2-2, with D possibly being TRBD2 (6 bases). The CDR3 is 15 amino acids. V lost 5 bases and J lost 4, with 14 bases in between. Germline V gene sequence: CDR1 SGHTA, CDR2 FQGNSA. In DNA, the CDR3 is TGTGCCAGCAGCCTAGGACTAACGATCACCGGGGAGCTGTTTTTT. Protein: CASSLGLTITGELFF.

This clonotype was observed a handful of times. The chain uses TRBV4-1 and TRBJ1-4, with a weak D call TRBD1 (5 bases). Trimming took 4 bases from V and 3 from J, leaving 15 bases between them. CDR3 length equals 16 residues. CDR1 is MGHRA and CDR2 is YSYEKL in the germline V gene. The CDR3 here is CASSPRGGDSNEKLFF. CDR3 sequence (DNA): TGCGCCAGCAGCCCGAGGGGAGGGGATTCTAATGAAAAACTGTTTTTT.

Regarding this clonotype: A single base separates this from a much larger clone, so it may be a read error. V usage is TRBV29-1 and J usage is TRBJ2-5, with TRBD1 matching 10 bases. Germline V gives CDR1 SQVTM, CDR2 ANQGSEA. J gave up 4 bases and V 8 bases, and 7 bases lay outside the gene matches. CDR3 length equals 13 residues. CDR3 DNA sequence: TGCAGCACAGAGGGACAGGGGCGAGAGACCCAGTACTTC. Translated, it gives CSTEGQGRETQYF.

This clonotype was observed at least ten times. This sequence joins TRBV7-2 and TRBJ1-1, with TRBD1 matching over 7 bases. Germline CDR1 SGHTA, CDR2 FQGNSA. The V and J ends lost 4 bases and 7 bases, in that order; junction bases with no gene match: 6. This CDR3 has 13 residues. For the CDR3, the DNA is TGTGCCAGCAGCTCCAGGGGGAACGGTGAAGCTTTCTTT. Translation gives CASSSRGNGEAFF.

This clonotype appeared many times. This chain links TRBV5-1 with TRBJ1-5; the match to TRBD1 covers 7 bases. The CDR3 loop spans 16 amino acids. With V trimmed by 0 bases and J by 5 bases, 8 bases remained unmatched. The germline CDR1 and CDR2 sequences are SGHRS and YFSETQ. CDR3 loop: CASSLAPDRADQPQHF. CDR3 in DNA: TGCGCCAGCAGCTTGGCCCCCGACAGGGCGGATCAGCCCCAGCATTTT. Filled out from reference TRBV5-1 and TRBJ1-5, the complete variable domain reads KAGVTQTPRYLIKTRGQQVTLSCSPISGHRSVSWYQQTPGQGLQFLFEYFSETQRNKGNFPGRFSGRQFSNSRSEMNVSTLELGDSALYLCASSLAPDRADQPQHFGDGTRLSIL.

In its sample, this clonotype was seen many times. The J gene is TRBJ2-1, the V gene TRBV6-1, with a tentative D call TRBD2 (5 bases). Germline V lookup: CDR1 MNHNS, CDR2 SASEGT. Deletions cut 5 bases from V and 8 bases from J, with 22 bases between. This CDR3 spans 16 amino acids. CDR3 bases: TGTGCCAGCAGTACTCAGATTTATAGCGACGGGCATGAGCAGTTCTTC. Its translation: CASSTQIYSDGHEQFF.

In this sample, this clonotype turned up a few times. The chain carries TRBV6-6 and TRBJ1-5; 7 bases agree with TRBD1. J was trimmed by 0 bases and V by 2 bases; bases with no gene match: 10. The germline gives CDR1 MNHNY, CDR2 SVGAGI (reference sequence). CDR3 length equals 18 residues. CDR3 region: CASSYGAGGFYSNQPQHF. The CDR3 DNA sequence: TGTGCCAGCAGTTACGGGGCAGGGGGATTTTATAGCAATCAGCCCCAGCATTTT.

The gene calls are TRBV20-1 and TRBJ2-2; 9 bases are shared with TRBD1. This CDR3 contains 15 residues. The V gene end was trimmed by 0 bases and the J gene end by 7 bases; junction bases not matched to a gene: 6. CDR1 and CDR2 from the germline V gene are DFQATT and SNEGSKA (reference sequence). The CDR3 protein is CSARDRGQGFGELFF. The CDR3 region has the DNA TGCAGTGCTAGAGATCGAGGACAGGGGTTCGGGGAGCTGTTTTTT.